The text below deals with one T cell receptor (beta chain). V lost 3 bases to trimming and J lost 7 bases, with 14 bases between them. Germline CDR1 reads SGHNT; CDR2 reads YYREEE (reference sequence). The CDR3 sequence is 14 residues long. The sample belongs to a study of blood T cell repertoires in COVID-19. Across the study: PBMCs, B-cell-depleted T cells, or T cells provided the cDNA or gDNA that made up the material.

Sequencing was performed with immunoSEQ multiplex PCR; in TCRdb, only in-frame clones are kept and a portion is missing. Among approximately 70,000 clones listed, more than 75% were seen once. Sequenced material: peripheral blood. The chain joins TRBV5-4 to TRBJ1-3; D possibly corresponds to TRBD1 (5 bases). This TCR came from a human donor in a cohort sampled during active COVID-19. The CDR3 coding sequence is TGTGCCAGCAGCTCCGGGGGGGGTGCGAACACCATATATTTT. Its translation is CASSSGGGANTIYF.